These T cell receptor beta chains were read from a single sample in a study of cytomegalovirus exposure and HLA in healthy donors. Libraries were prepared by immunoSEQ multiplex PCR; TCRdb keeps only in-frame clonotypes and omits some of them. The profile covers some 150,000 clones, with roughly 86% appearing a single time and roughly 4.8% taken by the ten largest. The material sequenced was PBMCs. The receptor set was obtained from a man in his late teens or twenties in good health and CMV-seropositive. Both conserved end residues are part of each CDR3. D genes are given only for firm matches. Rows give clone size only sometimes, using once, few, many, or a class for an expanded clone.

>NA|TRBJ1-4|TRBV5-6|NA
CASSLRVGKLFF
TGTGCCAGCAGTCTCAGGGTAGGGAAACTGTTTTTT
>NA|TRBJ1-5|TRBV30|NA
CAWSVRSTGNQPQHF
TGTGCCTGGAGTGTACGGAGCACAGGTAATCAGCCCCAGCATTTT
>once|TRBJ1-1|TRBV7-9|NA
CASSTRTENTEAFF
TGTGCCAGCAGCACTCGGACAGAGAACACTGAAGCTTTCTTT
>NA|TRBJ2-1|TRBV5-1|TRBD2
CASSLGGRSEQFF
TGCGCCAGCAGCTTGGGCGGGAGAAGTGAGCAGTTCTTC
>NA|TRBJ1-3|TRBV5-1|NA
CASSLGQGNTIYF
TGCGCCAGCAGCTTGGGCCAGGGAAACACCATATATTTT
>NA|TRBJ1-3|TRBV19|NA
CASTPQGSGNTIYF
TGTGCCAGTACCCCCCAGGGGTCAGGAAACACCATATATTTT
>NA|TRBJ1-5|TRBV28|TRBD1
CASSLRQGNSNQPQHF
TGTGCCAGCAGTTTGCGACAGGGCAACTCAAATCAGCCCCAGCATTTT
>NA|TRBJ2-5|TRBV5-1|TRBD2
CASSPTSGGQETQYF
TGCGCCAGCAGCCCGACTAGCGGGGGCCAAGAGACCCAGTACTTC
>NA|TRBJ1-6|TRBV19|NA
CASKESSYNSPLHF
TGTGCCAGTAAGGAGAGCTCCTATAATTCACCCCTCCACTTT
>NA|TRBJ1-2|TRBV7-3|NA
CASSPEPGDYYGYTF
TGTGCCAGCAGCCCCGAGCCAGGGGATTACTATGGCTACACCTTC
>NA|TRBJ2-2|TRBV2|NA
CASAKGHLGVRTGELFF
TGTGCCAGCGCGAAGGGACACCTGGGTGTTAGAACTGGGGAGCTGTTTTTT
>NA|TRBJ2-7|TRBV2|TRBD2
CASSAKPLAGDTYEQYF
TGTGCCAGCAGTGCTAAGCCCCTAGCGGGAGACACCTACGAGCAGTACTTC
>NA|TRBJ2-1|TRBV7-2|NA
CASSLGLSSYNEQFF
TGTGCCAGCAGCTTGGGACTGAGCTCCTACAATGAGCAGTTCTTC
>NA|TRBJ1-2|TRBV6-1|NA
CASSEGRGGSPLF
TGTGCCAGCAGTGAAGGGAGAGGGGGTAGCCCCCTCTTC
>NA|TRBJ2-2|TRBV5-6|NA
CASIRRGGTGELFF
TGTGCCAGCATCCGGCGGGGTGGCACCGGGGAGCTGTTTTTT
>NA|TRBJ1-5|TRBV19|NA
CASSMGEGVRQPQHF
TGTGCCAGTAGTATGGGTGAAGGGGTAAGACAGCCCCAGCATTTT
>NA|TRBJ2-2|TRBV5-4|NA
CASSLSQFNTGELFF
TGTGCCAGCAGCTTGTCTCAGTTTAACACCGGGGAGCTGTTTTTT
>NA|TRBJ2-1|TRBV30|TRBD1
CAWGQGIYNEQFF
TGTGCCTGGGGACAGGGAATCTACAATGAGCAGTTCTTC
>NA|TRBJ2-1|TRBV27|TRBD1
CASSLFYQGVSYNEQFF
TGTGCCAGCAGTTTATTCTATCAGGGGGTCTCCTACAATGAGCAGTTCTTC
>once|TRBJ2-1|TRBV5-1|NA
CASSFYSGQSYNEQFF
TGCGCCAGCAGCTTTTACAGCGGCCAGTCCTACAATGAGCAGTTCTTC
>NA|TRBJ1-1|TRBV6-4|NA
CASRQTQGRNTEAFF
TGTGCCAGCAGACAGACCCAGGGGAGGAACACTGAAGCTTTCTTT
>once|TRBJ2-3|TRBV6-1|NA
CASSSGGRDTDTQYF
TGTGCCAGCAGTTCAGGAGGGCGGGACACAGATACGCAGTATTTT
>NA|TRBJ1-1|TRBV27|NA
CASKDGEGNTEAFF
TGTGCCAGTAAAGACGGTGAGGGGAACACTGAAGCTTTCTTT
>once|TRBJ1-1|TRBV5-1|NA
CASSLVPGVTEAFF
TGCGCCAGCAGCTTGGTGCCAGGGGTCACTGAAGCTTTCTTT
>once|TRBJ1-1|TRBV11-3|NA
CASSLTWDWNTEAFF
TGTGCCAGCAGCTTAACGTGGGACTGGAACACTGAAGCTTTCTTT
>NA|TRBJ1-6|TRBV30|TRBD1
CASGTGNSPLHF
TGTGCCTCCGGGACAGGGAATTCACCCCTCCACTTT
>NA|TRBJ1-5|TRBV9|NA
CASSGGRESNQPQHF
TGTGCCAGCAGCGGGGGGAGGGAAAGCAATCAGCCCCAGCATTTT
>NA|TRBJ1-1|TRBV5-6|NA
CASSFLFYEAFF
TGTGCCAGCAGCTTCCTCTTTTATGAAGCTTTCTTT
>NA|TRBJ2-7|TRBV18|TRBD2
CASSPIAGFYEQYF
TGTGCCAGCTCACCAATAGCGGGGTTCTACGAGCAGTACTTC
>NA|TRBJ2-7|TRBV6-1|TRBD2
CASSPLAGGYEQYF
TGTGCCAGCAGTCCCCTAGCGGGAGGTTACGAGCAGTACTTC
>once|TRBJ2-1|TRBV11-2|NA
CASSLFESGSSEQFF
TGTGCCAGCAGCCTTTTTGAGTCGGGGAGCAGTGAGCAGTTCTTC
>NA|TRBJ2-7|TRBV30|NA
CAWNTGDHYEQYF
TGTGCCTGGAATACGGGGGACCACTACGAGCAGTACTTC
>NA|TRBJ2-7|TRBV11-2|TRBD1
CASSSPGTGSYEQYF
TGTGCCAGCAGCTCCCCCGGGACAGGGAGCTACGAGCAGTACTTC
>NA|TRBJ1-5|TRBV6-1|NA
CASSDGTSRRPQHF
TGTGCCAGCAGTGATGGGACAAGCCGGCGGCCCCAGCATTTT
>NA|TRBJ1-5|TRBV28|NA
CASSAGGQSQPQHF
TGTGCCAGCAGTGCAGGTGGGCAAAGTCAGCCCCAGCATTTT
>NA|TRBJ2-3|TRBV5-1|NA
CASRFFGDTQYF
TGCGCCAGCCGATTTTTCGGAGATACGCAGTATTTT
>NA|TRBJ1-1|TRBV5-4|NA
CASSWEDTEAFF
TGTGCCAGCAGCTGGGAGGACACTGAAGCTTTCTTT
>NA|TRBJ1-2|TRBV19|TRBD1
CASTDREDYGYTF
TGTGCCAGTACTGACAGGGAGGACTATGGCTACACCTTC
>NA|TRBJ1-6|TRBV27|TRBD1
CASSSSTGGNSPLHF
TGTGCCAGCAGTTCGAGTACAGGGGGGAATTCACCCCTCCACTTT
>NA|TRBJ1-2|TRBV6-5|TRBD1
CASSYGQGAETF
TGTGCCAGCAGTTATGGGCAGGGGGCGGAAACCTTC
>once|TRBJ2-7|TRBV11-2|NA
CASSLARGYEQYF
TGTGCCAGCAGCTTAGCCAGGGGCTACGAGCAGTACTTC
>NA|TRBJ2-5|TRBV21-1|NA
CASSAGTSGTQETQYF
TGTGCCAGCAGCGCCGGGACTAGCGGGACTCAAGAGACCCAGTACTTC
>NA|TRBJ1-4|TRBV7-9|NA
CASSPGTVGNEKLFF
TGTGCCAGCAGCCCGGGGACTGTGGGTAATGAAAAACTGTTTTTT
>few|TRBJ1-6|TRBV7-6|TRBD1
CASSLDRGGNNSPLHF
TGTGCCAGCAGCTTAGACAGGGGTGGGAATAATTCACCCCTCCACTTT
>NA|TRBJ1-5|TRBV13|NA
CASSSRTEEGQPQHF
TGTGCCAGCAGCTCTCGGACAGAAGAAGGGCAGCCCCAGCATTTT
>NA|TRBJ1-1|TRBV18|TRBD1
CASSRLQGDTEAFF
TGTGCCAGCTCACGACTACAGGGGGACACTGAAGCTTTCTTT
>NA|TRBJ2-7|TRBV5-6|NA
CASSLAAGNEQYF
TGTGCCAGCAGCTTGGCAGCAGGGAACGAGCAGTACTTC
>NA|TRBJ2-5|TRBV30|TRBD1
CAGTGGAETQYF
TGTGCCGGCACAGGGGGAGCGGAGACCCAGTACTTC
>NA|TRBJ1-6|TRBV28|NA
CASSYLGESPLHF
TGTGCCAGCTCGTACCTCGGGGAATCACCCCTCCACTTT
>NA|TRBJ1-2|TRBV4-1|TRBD1
CASSQADRGPGGYTF
TGCGCCAGCAGCCAAGCGGACAGGGGTCCTGGTGGCTACACCTTC
>NA|TRBJ1-1|TRBV28|TRBD1
CASLLGQARSEAFF
TGTGCCAGCCTCCTCGGACAGGCTAGGTCTGAAGCTTTCTTT
>NA|TRBJ1-2|TRBV21-1|NA
CASSLQGVSNYGYTF
TGTGCCAGCAGCCTACAGGGAGTCTCCAACTATGGCTACACCTTC
>NA|TRBJ1-1|TRBV12-5|NA
CASGPGVNTEAFF
TGTGCTAGTGGTCCAGGGGTGAACACTGAAGCTTTCTTT
>NA|TRBJ2-1|TRBV4-1|TRBD2
CASSQEHRLAANEQFF
TGCGCCAGCAGCCAAGAGCATCGTCTAGCGGCCAATGAGCAGTTCTTC
>NA|TRBJ2-2|TRBV29-1|TRBD2
CSVGLDTGELFF
TGCAGCGTAGGACTAGACACCGGGGAGCTGTTTTTT